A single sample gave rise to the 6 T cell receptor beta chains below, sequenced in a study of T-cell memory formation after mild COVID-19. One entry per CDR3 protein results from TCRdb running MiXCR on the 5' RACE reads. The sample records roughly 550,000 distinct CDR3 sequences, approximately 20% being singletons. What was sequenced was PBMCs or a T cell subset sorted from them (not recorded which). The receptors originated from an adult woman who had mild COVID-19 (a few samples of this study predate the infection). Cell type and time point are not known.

CDR3 DNA: TGTGCCAGCAGTTTGGGGATGAAAGAGACCCAGTACTTC. Protein sequence: CASSLGMKETQYF. The V and J genes are TRBV12-3 or TRBV12-4 and TRBJ2-5, with D unresolved. This CDR3 contains 13 residues. V shed 3 bases and J shed 3 bases, with 8 bases lying between them.

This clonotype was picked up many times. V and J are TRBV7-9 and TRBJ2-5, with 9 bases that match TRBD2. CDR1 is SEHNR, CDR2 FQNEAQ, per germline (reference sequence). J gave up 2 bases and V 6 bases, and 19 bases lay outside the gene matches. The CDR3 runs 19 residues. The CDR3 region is CASSSTSGPRRGIQETQYF. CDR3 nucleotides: TGTGCCAGCAGTTCAACTAGCGGGCCCCGAAGGGGAATACAAGAGACCCAGTACTTC.

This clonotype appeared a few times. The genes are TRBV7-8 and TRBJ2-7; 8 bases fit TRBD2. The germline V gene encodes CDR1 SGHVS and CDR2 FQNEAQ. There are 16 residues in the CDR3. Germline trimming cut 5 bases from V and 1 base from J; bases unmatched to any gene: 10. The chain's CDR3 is CASSARGVAGSYEQYF. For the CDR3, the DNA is TGTGCCAGCAGCGCCCGGGGGGTAGCGGGGTCCTACGAGCAGTACTTC.

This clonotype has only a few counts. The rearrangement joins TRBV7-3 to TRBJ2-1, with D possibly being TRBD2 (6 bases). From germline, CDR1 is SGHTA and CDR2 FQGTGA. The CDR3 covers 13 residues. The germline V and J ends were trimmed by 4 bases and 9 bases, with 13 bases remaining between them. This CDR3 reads CASSSGLQREQFF. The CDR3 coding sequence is TGTGCCAGCAGCTCGGGACTGCAACGTGAGCAGTTCTTC.

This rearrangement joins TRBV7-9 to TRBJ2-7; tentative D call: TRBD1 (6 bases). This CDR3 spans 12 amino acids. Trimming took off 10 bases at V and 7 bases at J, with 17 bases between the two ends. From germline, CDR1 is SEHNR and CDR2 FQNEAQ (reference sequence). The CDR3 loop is CANSEGEREQYF. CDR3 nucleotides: TGTGCCAACTCCGAGGGGGAAAGGGAGCAGTACTTC.

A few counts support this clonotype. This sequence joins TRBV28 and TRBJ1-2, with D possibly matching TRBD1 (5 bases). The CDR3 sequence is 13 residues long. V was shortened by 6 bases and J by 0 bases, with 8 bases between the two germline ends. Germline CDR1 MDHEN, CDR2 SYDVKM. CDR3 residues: CASRTTANYGYTF. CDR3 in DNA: TGTGCCAGCAGAACGACAGCTAACTATGGCTACACCTTC.